The sequence of this TCR beta chain was determined in a study of blood T cell repertoires in COVID-19. Assay used: immunoSEQ multiplex PCR; TCRdb lists only in-frame clones, some missing. The sample has 150,000 to 200,000 clones; over 75% are singletons. In its sample, this clone was seen a few times. V trimming: 7 bases; J trimming: 8 bases; junction bases outside the gene matches: 10. Per the germline V gene, CDR1 is MDHEN and CDR2 is SYDVKM. The CDR3 has 13 residues. The J gene is TRBJ1-2, the V gene TRBV28; TRBD1 matches 7 bases. The source of this sequence is a man aged 50 to 59 who had recovered from COVID-19. The specimen sequenced was PBMCs or T cells enriched from blood (not recorded which). The DNA of the CDR3 is TGTGCCAGCATTCCGACAGGGAAGGTCGGCTACACCTTC. It encodes CASIPTGKVGYTF.